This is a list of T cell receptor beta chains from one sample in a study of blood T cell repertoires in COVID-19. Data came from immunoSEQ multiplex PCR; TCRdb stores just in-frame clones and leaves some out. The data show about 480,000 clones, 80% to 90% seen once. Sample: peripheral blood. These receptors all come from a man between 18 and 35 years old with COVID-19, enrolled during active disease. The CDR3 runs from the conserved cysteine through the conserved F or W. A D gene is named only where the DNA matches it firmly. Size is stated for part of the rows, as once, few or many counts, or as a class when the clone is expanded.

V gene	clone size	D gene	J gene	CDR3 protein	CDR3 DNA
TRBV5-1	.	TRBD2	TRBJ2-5	CASSLGGSGSGETQYF	TGCGCCAGCAGCTTGGGCGGTAGCGGGAGTGGTGAGACCCAGTACTTC
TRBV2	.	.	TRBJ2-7	CASTPRTVPSYEQYF	TGTGCCAGCACACCTCGGACTGTCCCGTCCTACGAGCAGTACTTC
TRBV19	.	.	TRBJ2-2	CASMGGPLSTGELFF	TGTGCCAGTATGGGCGGGCCTCTCTCCACCGGGGAGCTGTTTTTT
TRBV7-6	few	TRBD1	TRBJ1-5	CASSPGQGSFGQPQHF	TGTGCCAGCAGCCCTGGACAGGGAAGCTTTGGGCAGCCCCAGCATTTT
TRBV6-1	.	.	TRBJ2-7	CASSEAGLYSYEQYF	TGTGCCAGCAGTGAAGCTGGTCTCTACTCCTACGAGCAGTACTTC
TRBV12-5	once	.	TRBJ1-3	CASGRDTGNTIYF	TGTGCTAGTGGTCGGGACACTGGAAACACCATATATTTT
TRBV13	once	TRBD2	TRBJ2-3	CASSSTGLASSTDTQYF	TGTGCCAGCAGCTCGACCGGACTAGCGAGTAGCACAGATACGCAGTATTTT
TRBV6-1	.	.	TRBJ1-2	CASSERAGAGVVRYGYTF	TGTGCCAGCAGTGAAAGGGCGGGGGCAGGGGTAGTCAGATATGGCTACACCTTC
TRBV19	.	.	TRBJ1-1	CASSIRDTEAFF	TGTGCCAGTAGTATCCGTGACACTGAAGCTTTCTTT
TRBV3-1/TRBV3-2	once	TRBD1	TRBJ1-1	CASSSNRGMNTEAFF	TGTGCCAGCAGCTCAAACAGGGGAATGAACACTGAAGCTTTCTTT
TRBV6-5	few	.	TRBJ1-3	CASSPRSFSGNTIYF	TGTGCCAGCAGTCCGAGGTCGTTCTCTGGAAACACCATATATTTT
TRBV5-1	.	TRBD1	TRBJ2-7	CASSSWTGRDEQYF	TGCGCCAGCAGCTCGTGGACAGGGCGGGACGAGCAGTACTTC
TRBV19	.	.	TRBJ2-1	CASSIDSTRGYNEQFF	TGTGCCAGTAGTATAGATTCAACTAGGGGGTACAATGAGCAGTTCTTC
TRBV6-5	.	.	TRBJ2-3	CASATGGLSTDTQYF	TGTGCCAGCGCGACAGGAGGTTTAAGCACAGATACGCAGTATTTT
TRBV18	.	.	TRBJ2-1	CASSPILLAAYNEQFF	TGTGCCAGCTCACCAATCTTGCTCGCGGCCTACAATGAGCAGTTCTTC
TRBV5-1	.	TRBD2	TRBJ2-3	CASSYLSRGRYGGTQYF	TGCGCCAGCAGCTACCTCTCTCGCGGGAGGTATGGCGGAACGCAGTATTTT
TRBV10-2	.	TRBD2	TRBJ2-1	CASGREDEQFF	TGCGCCTCAGGGCGGGAGGACGAGCAGTTCTTC
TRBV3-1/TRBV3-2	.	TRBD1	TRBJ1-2	CASSRRTGASVYGYTF	TGTGCCAGCAGCCGGAGGACAGGGGCAAGCGTTTATGGCTACACCTTC
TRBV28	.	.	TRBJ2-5	CASCQRTVLQETQYF	TGTGCCAGCTGCCAACGGACAGTCCTCCAAGAGACCCAGTACTTC
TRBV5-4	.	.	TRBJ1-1	CASSLLQGDAPEAFF	TGTGCCAGCAGCTTATTACAGGGAGATGCGCCTGAAGCTTTCTTT
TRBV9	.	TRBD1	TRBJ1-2	CASSLTGGFNGGYTF	TGTGCCAGCAGCTTAACAGGGGGCTTTAACGGGGGCTACACCTTC
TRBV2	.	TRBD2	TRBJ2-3	CASSVAGGGDTQYF	TGTGCCAGCAGTGTTGCGGGGGGGGGAGATACGCAGTATTTT
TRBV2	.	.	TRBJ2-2	CASSQQGINTGELFF	TGTGCCAGCAGTCAACAGGGTATCAACACCGGGGAGCTGTTTTTT
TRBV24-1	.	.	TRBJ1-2	CATSDSSLNYGYTF	TGTGCCACCAGTGATTCGTCCCTGAACTATGGCTACACCTTC
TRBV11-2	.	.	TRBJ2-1	CASSFEIGQSYNEQFF	TGTGCCAGCAGCTTTGAGATCGGACAGTCCTACAATGAGCAGTTCTTC
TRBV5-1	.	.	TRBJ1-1	CASSSEYRFMNTEAFF	TGCGCCAGCAGCTCCGAATACAGGTTCATGAACACTGAAGCTTTCTTT